This paragraph reports one T cell receptor (beta chain). CDR3 length equals 16 residues. Germline V gives CDR1 LNHDA, CDR2 SQIVND (reference sequence). V gave up 3 bases and J gave up 1 base; unmatched junction bases: 4. This entry is derived from a study of blood T cell repertoires in COVID-19. Across the study: T cells, B-cell-depleted T cells, or PBMCs provided the cDNA or gDNA that served as material.

Data came from immunoSEQ multiplex PCR; TCRdb stores just in-frame clones and leaves some out. The sample shows some 400,000 clones, 90% of them seen only once. The sample comprised peripheral blood. The J gene is TRBJ1-1, the V gene TRBV19; 11 bases line up with TRBD1. This TCR was sampled from a young man with active or convalescent COVID-19. CDR3 bases: TGTGCCAGTAGTATCGGACAGGGGGCTGGGAACACTGAAGCTTTCTTT. Encoded protein: CASSIGQGAGNTEAFF.